These T cell receptor beta chains were read from a single sample in a study of Ad26.COV2.S vaccination and SARS-CoV-2 variants. Assay used: immunoSEQ multiplex PCR; TCRdb lists only in-frame clones, some missing. The sample has 380,000 or so clones; about four fifths are singletons. The sample in question was peripheral blood, obtained in a trial of Ad26.COV2.S vaccine versus placebo. All receptors derive from a person between 18 and 65 years old who received the Ad26.COV2.S COVID-19 vaccine or a placebo. Both conserved end residues are part of each CDR3. The D gene is left open where the match is weak. Part of the rows lack a size; the others show once, few, many or a class for expanded clones.

cdr3_nt cdr3_aa d_call j_call clone_size v_call
TGTGCCAGCAGCATCGAAGGAGGGGGAATTTGGTCAGATACGCAGTATTTT CASSIEGGGIWSDTQYF NA TRBJ2-3 NA TRBV9
TGTGCCAGCAGTTCCTCGATGTGGAATGAGCAGTTCTTC CASSSSMWNEQFF NA TRBJ2-1 NA TRBV27
TGTGCCAGCAGCTTACAGGGTGGGGCCAACGTCCTGACTTTC CASSLQGGANVLTF NA TRBJ2-6 NA TRBV7-2
TGTGCCAGCAGCAACATCCCAGGCGTGGGGACTAGCGGGAGGGAGATGGAGACCCAGTACTTC CASSNIPGVGTSGREMETQYF NA TRBJ2-5 NA TRBV21-1
TGTGCCAGCAGTTACTGGAGGTCGATTGGGCCGAATGGCTACACCTTC CASSYWRSIGPNGYTF NA TRBJ1-2 NA TRBV6-5
TGTGCCAGCTCACCCGGGGGCGGGAGTCAAAATACGCAGTATTTT CASSPGGGSQNTQYF NA TRBJ2-3 NA TRBV18
TGTGCCAGCAGCCCGGCCTATAGCAATCAGCCCCAGCATTTT CASSPAYSNQPQHF NA TRBJ1-5 NA TRBV2
TGTGCCAGCTCACTCTCCCTAGGATCTGGGGCCAACGTCCTGACTTTC CASSLSLGSGANVLTF NA TRBJ2-6 NA TRBV18
TGTGCCAGTAGTAAGGACAGCATTAACACTGAAGCTTTCTTT CASSKDSINTEAFF NA TRBJ1-1 NA TRBV19
TGCGCCAGCAGCTTGGAAAGCCCCAATTATGGCTACACCTTC CASSLESPNYGYTF NA TRBJ1-2 few TRBV5-1
TGTGCCACCAGTGATTCGATGACAGAAGGAGGCTACACCTTC CATSDSMTEGGYTF NA TRBJ1-2 NA TRBV24-1
TGTGCCAGCAGCCAAGACCCGGGAGGGGCTGGAAACACCATATATTTT CASSQDPGGAGNTIYF NA TRBJ1-3 once TRBV4-2
TGTGCCTGGAGCGCTCTAAATCATACGCAGTATTTT CAWSALNHTQYF NA TRBJ2-3 NA TRBV30
TGTGCCAGCAGCTCCCGATGGGGCGAATACGAGCAGTACTTC CASSSRWGEYEQYF NA TRBJ2-7 NA TRBV5-4
TGTGCCAGCAGCGGCACGTGGGTCGGGACCCAGTACTTC CASSGTWVGTQYF NA TRBJ2-5 NA TRBV2
TGCGCCAGCAGCACTAGCGGGGCTTCCTACGAGCAGTACTTC CASSTSGASYEQYF TRBD2 TRBJ2-7 few TRBV5-1